These 31 T cell receptor beta chains share one sample of origin, sequenced in a study of T cell repertoires and leukemia-associated antigens. Their antigens are not known. One entry per CDR3 protein, called by TCRdb with MiXCR from the 5' RACE reads. The table lists 10,000 to 13,000 distinct CDR3 sequences, roughly 43% of them singletons. The specimen sequenced was CD3+ T cells sorted from blood and cultured. Receptor source: a female donor in good health.

This clonotype is medium-sized by share. The chain uses TRBV7-8 and TRBJ1-6; 7 bases agree with TRBD1. Germline V gene data show CDR1 as SGHVS and CDR2 as FQNEAQ. The V and J ends lost 6 bases and 8 bases, in that order; junction bases with no gene match: 7. The CDR3 length is 14 residues. The CDR3 DNA reads as TGTGCCAGCAGTCCCGGGACAGATTATTCACCCCTCCACTTT. Its protein is CASSPGTDYSPLHF.

The chain recombines TRBV20-1 with TRBJ2-1; TRBD2 aligns across 7 bases. The CDR3 is made up of 16 amino acids. Trimming took 0 bases from V and 2 from J; bases not matched to a gene: 7. CDR1 is DFQATT, CDR2 SNEGSKA, per germline (reference sequence). The CDR3 DNA is TGCAGTGCTAGAGATGAGGGGAGCGGGACCTACAATGAGCAGTTCTTC. Its translation is CSARDEGSGTYNEQFF.

This chain links TRBV20-1 with TRBJ2-5, with D perhaps matching TRBD2 (6 bases). V was shortened by 0 bases and J by 7 bases, with 21 bases between the two germline ends. Germline V lookup: CDR1 DFQATT, CDR2 SNEGSKA (reference sequence). The CDR3 totals 16 residues. The DNA of the CDR3 is TGCAGTGCTAGAGATAGTTTGAGGGCGGACGGGGGGACCCAGTACTTC. It is translated as CSARDSLRADGGTQYF.

V gene TRBV12-3 or TRBV12-4 combines with J gene TRBJ2-3; maybe TRBD2 (5 bases). Trimming removed 5 bases at V and 9 bases at J, with 12 bases between. This CDR3 has 12 amino acids. This chain's CDR3 is CASSPDYGTQYF. The CDR3 DNA sequence: TGTGCCAGCAGTCCTGACTACGGGACGCAGTATTTT.

The chain combines TRBV28 with TRBJ2-3; the match to TRBD2 covers 9 bases. This CDR3 is 17 amino acids long. J was trimmed by 1 base and V by 10 bases; bases with no gene match: 15. The germline CDR1 and CDR2 sequences are MDHEN and SYDVKM. The CDR3 DNA reads as TGTGCCAACAATTGTCGGAGACTAGCGGACCGCACAGATACGCAGTATTTT. This sequence encodes CANNCRRLADRTDTQYF.

The chain couples TRBV5-1 to TRBJ2-1; possible D gene TRBD2, 7 bases. The CDR3 is made up of 17 amino acids. V dropped 1 base and J dropped 0 bases, with 14 bases sitting between them. Per germline, CDR1 SGHRS and CDR2 YFSETQ. The CDR3 loop is CASSLNPAGASYNEQFF. DNA of the CDR3: TGCGCCAGCAGCTTGAACCCTGCGGGGGCCTCCTACAATGAGCAGTTCTTC.

The chain is built from TRBV11-2 and TRBJ1-1, with D unresolved. The CDR3 runs 13 residues. Germline assignment: CDR1 SGHAT and CDR2 FQNNGV. CDR3 loop: CASGGRANAEAFF. The DNA of the CDR3 is TGTGCTAGCGGTGGACGGGCAAACGCTGAAGCTTTCTTT.

As to this clonotype: Compared with germline, one end of the junction differs, possibly owing to a read error. CDR3 protein: CAGSVDRGSFF. The CDR3 nucleotides are TGTGCCGGCAGTGTAGACAGGGGATCTTTCTTT. The chain has TRBV6-1 and TRBJ1-1; 8 bases agree with TRBD1. The CDR3 consists of 11 residues. CDR1 is MNHNS and CDR2 is SASEGT in the germline V gene.

The rearrangement uses TRBV12-3 or TRBV12-4 and TRBJ2-7, with 11 bases aligning to TRBD2. The CDR3 is made up of 14 amino acids. V lost 7 bases, J lost 5 bases, and 7 bases stayed unmatched. The CDR3 is CASKYSGRANEQYF. CDR3 sequence (DNA): TGTGCCAGCAAGTATAGCGGGAGGGCAAACGAGCAGTACTTC.

On this clonotype: An end of the junction does not agree with germline; a read error may underlie this. The V gene is TRBV10-3, the J gene TRBJ2-6; D perhaps matches TRBD2 (6 bases). CDR1 is ENHRY, CDR2 SYGVKD, per germline. The CDR3 spans 15 residues. The CDR3 sequence is CAFSESGAGANVLTF. CDR3 bases: TGTGCCTTCAGTGAGTCGGGGGCTGGGGCCAACGTCCTGACTTTC.

This clonotype was detected ten times or more. J is TRBJ1-1 and V is TRBV12-3 or TRBV12-4; no clear D. The CDR3 extends over 13 amino acids. Between the trimmed V and J ends, which lost 6 bases and 1 base, there was a span of 9 bases. CDR3 DNA: TGTGCCAGCAGAAAGCTTGAGAACACTGAAGCTTTCTTT. Protein sequence: CASRKLENTEAFF.

CDR3 protein: CASSLNQGQAKNIQYF. The CDR3 coding sequence is TGTGCCAGCAGCCTAAACCAGGGGCAGGCCAAAAACATTCAGTACTTC. The chain carries TRBV5-4 and TRBJ2-4; a weak D match, TRBD1 (6 bases). The germline gives CDR1 SGHNT, CDR2 YYREEE (reference sequence). Deletions cut 4 bases from V and 1 base from J, with 15 bases between. The CDR3 totals 16 residues.

V usage is TRBV7-2 and J usage is TRBJ2-1, with D maybe TRBD1 (6 bases). The CDR3 contains 15 residues. The V and J ends lost 4 bases and 0 bases respectively, with 10 bases between them. The germline V gene encodes CDR1 SGHTA and CDR2 FQGNSA. CDR3 sequence: CASSSTGISYNEQFF. Written as DNA, the CDR3 is TGTGCCAGCAGCTCTACAGGGATCTCCTACAATGAGCAGTTCTTC.

This clonotype was seen a handful of times. The gene calls are TRBV12-3 or TRBV12-4 and TRBJ2-1; 9 bases are a match to TRBD2. V lost 3 bases, J lost 6 bases, and 9 bases stayed unmatched. CDR3 length: 16 residues. In DNA form, the CDR3 reads TGTGCCAGCAGTTTTCCCGCGGGAGGGGGGGTCAATGAGCAGTTCTTC. Residues: CASSFPAGGGVNEQFF.

This clonotype is categorized as medium-sized. The gene calls are TRBV4-1 and TRBJ2-2; D possibly corresponds to TRBD1 (6 bases). The CDR3 runs 15 residues. With 4 bases removed from V and 2 bases from J, the gap between germline ends came to 11 bases. The germline V gene has CDR1 MGHRA and CDR2 YSYEKL. Here the CDR3 DNA reads TGCGCCAGCAGCCCGACAGGACTTAACACCGGGGAGCTGTTTTTT. Protein: CASSPTGLNTGELFF.

About this clonotype itself: Possible read error: a much larger clone is one base away. The rearrangement uses TRBV5-4 and TRBJ2-7; 10 positions agree with TRBD1. Germline CDR1 reads SGHNT; CDR2 reads YYREEE (reference sequence). J lost 3 bases, V lost 3 bases, and 3 bases had no gene match. The CDR3 loop spans 14 amino acids. Here the CDR3 DNA reads TGTGCCAGCAGCTGGGGGACAGGGGACTACGAGCAGTACTTC. Its translation is CASSWGTGDYEQYF.

This sequence joins TRBV20-1 and TRBJ2-5; 8 nucleotides agree with TRBD1. The CDR3 length is 12 residues. Germline CDR1 DFQATT, CDR2 SNEGSKA (reference sequence). As DNA, the CDR3 is TGCATCTCAGGACAGGGCCCAGAGACCCAGTACTTC. It yields the protein CISGQGPETQYF.

This clonotype is medium-sized in the sample. V and J are TRBV20-1 and TRBJ2-1; 11 bases are shared with TRBD2. Germline V CDR1 and CDR2: DFQATT, SNEGSKA (reference sequence). The CDR3 spans 13 residues. Trimming cost V 4 bases and J 8 bases; bases outside gene matches: 4. The DNA of the CDR3 is TGCAGTGCTACGACTAGCGGGGCCTATGAGCAGTTCTTC. Residues: CSATTSGAYEQFF.

This clonotype was seen many times. The V call is TRBV20-1, the J call TRBJ2-7; TRBD2 might be the D (5 bases). This CDR3 has 14 residues. Germline CDR1 and CDR2: DFQATT and SNEGSKA (reference sequence). V lost 6 bases to trimming and J lost 0 bases, with 15 bases between them. The CDR3 reads CSAQDLSSSYEQYF. CDR3 in DNA: TGCAGTGCCCAGGACTTATCGAGCTCCTACGAGCAGTACTTC.

The chain has TRBV5-1 and TRBJ2-5, with D tentatively TRBD2 (6 bases). V was clipped by 2 bases and J by 4 bases, with 15 bases between them. The V gene's germline CDR1 is SGHRS and CDR2 YFSETQ. This CDR3 is 15 amino acids long. CDR3 DNA: TGCGCCAGCAGCTTTTCCGGGACTGGAAGAGAGACCCAGTACTTC. It encodes CASSFSGTGRETQYF.

This clonotype was counted a few times. This rearrangement joins TRBV5-1 to TRBJ2-3; 8 nucleotides align to TRBD2. Germline V gene lookup returns CDR1 SGHRS and CDR2 YFSETQ. This CDR3 comprises 14 residues. Trimming removed 6 bases from V and 2 bases from J; junction bases left unmatched: 5. The CDR3 bases are TGCGCCAGCAAAATAGCGGGAACCACAGATACGCAGTATTTT. It encodes CASKIAGTTDTQYF.

The rearrangement links TRBV10-3 to TRBJ2-7; 9 nucleotides agree with TRBD2. The CDR3 has 15 residues. V lost 3 bases to trimming and J lost 5 bases; unmatched junction nucleotides: 8. Germline CDR1 is ENHRY and CDR2 is SYGVKD. In nucleotides, the CDR3 is TGTGCCATCAGTGAAGAGGCGGGAGGGCCCGACGAGCAGTACTTC. Translating it yields CAISEEAGGPDEQYF.

This clonotype was recorded at least ten times. This rearrangement joins TRBV7-9 to TRBJ2-3; 7 bases agree with TRBD2. The CDR3 length is 15 residues. J lost 1 base, V lost 5 bases, and 6 bases had no gene match. Germline CDR1 and CDR2: SEHNR and FQNEAQ (reference sequence). The DNA for the CDR3 is TGTGCCAGCAGCCCAGTGGGGGGGGGCACAGATACGCAGTATTTT. It is translated as CASSPVGGGTDTQYF. The full variable domain, in which reference TRBV7-9 and TRBJ2-3 provide the parts outside the CDR3, is DTGVSQNPRHKITKRGQNVTFRCDPISEHNRLYWYRQTLGQGPEFLTYFQNEAQLEKSRLLSDRFSAERPKGSFSTLEIQRTEQGDSAMYLCASSPVGGGTDTQYFGPGTRLTVL.

This clonotype was observed many times. J is TRBJ2-7 and V is TRBV13, with TRBD2 matching over 10 bases. The CDR3 loop spans 14 amino acids. Trimming took 2 bases from V and 7 from J; bases not matched to a gene: 5. Germline V gene data show CDR1 as PRHDT and CDR2 as FYEKMQ (reference sequence). For the CDR3, the DNA is TGTGCCAGCAGCTTAAGCGGGAGGGCCGGGGAGCAGTACTTC. It translates to CASSLSGRAGEQYF.

V is TRBV20-1 and J is TRBJ1-4, with D possibly being TRBD1 (6 bases). The CDR3 consists of 14 residues. CDR1 is DFQATT and CDR2 is SNEGSKA in the germline V gene (reference sequence). Trimming left V 2 bases short and J 8 bases short, with 15 bases between. CDR3 sequence: CSARQGPPGEKLFF. CDR3 DNA sequence: TGCAGTGCTAGACAGGGGCCCCCCGGAGAAAAACTGTTTTTT.

This clonotype has at least ten counts. The chain has TRBV6-5 and TRBJ2-7; 8 positions match TRBD2. J gave up 6 bases and V 8 bases, and 3 bases lay outside the gene matches. From germline, CDR1 is MNHEY and CDR2 SVGAGI. This CDR3 contains 11 residues. CDR3 coding DNA: TGTGCCAGCCTAGCGGGCTTCGAGCAGTACTTC. Residues: CASLAGFEQYF.

This clonotype has a handful of counts. With a much larger clone just one base away, this may be a read error. The chain uses TRBV27 and TRBJ1-1; 8 nucleotides match TRBD1. Germline V gene sequence: CDR1 MNHEY, CDR2 SMNVEV (reference sequence). This CDR3 is built from 16 residues. CDR3 bases: TGTGCCGGCAGTTTCTCCTGGACAGGGCGCTTCACTGAAGCTTTCTTT. It encodes CAGSFSWTGRFTEAFF.

V and J are TRBV7-2 and TRBJ2-7; no definite D call. Germline CDR1 and CDR2: SGHTA and FQGNSA. CDR3 length: 15 residues. Between the trimmed V and J ends, which lost 2 bases and 4 bases, there was a span of 15 bases. The CDR3 DNA follows: TGTGCCAGCAGCTTAACGAGTTCCAGGTCTTACGAGCAGTACTTC. Translation: CASSLTSSRSYEQYF.

A note on this clonotype: Given the absence of the conserved phenylalanine or tryptophan at the CDR3 end, a read error is likely. The CDR3 nucleotides read TGTGCCAGCAGTGACTCGTACGAGCAGTACTCT. Protein sequence: CASSDSYEQYS. The rearrangement links TRBV25-1 to TRBJ2-7; D not certain. There are 11 residues in the CDR3. Germline V gives CDR1 MGHDK, CDR2 SYGVNS. The germline V and J ends were trimmed by 3 bases and 4 bases, with 4 bases remaining between them.

The chain couples TRBV9 to TRBJ2-2, with D perhaps TRBD1 (6 bases). Germline CDR1 reads SGDLS; CDR2 reads YYNGEE. With 5 bases removed from V and 7 bases from J, the gap between germline ends came to 18 bases. CDR3 length: 15 amino acids. The CDR3 protein is CASSPHREGIGELFF. CDR3 in DNA: TGTGCCAGCAGTCCGCACAGGGAAGGGATCGGGGAGCTGTTTTTT. The entire variable domain, with the rest obtained from reference TRBV9 and TRBJ2-2, is as follows: DSGVTQTPKHLITATGQRVTLRCSPRSGDLSVYWYQQSLDQGLQFLIQYYNGEERAKGNILERFSAQQFPDLHSELNLSSLELGDSALYFCASSPHREGIGELFFGEGSRLTVL.

The rearrangement uses TRBV4-3 and TRBJ1-2; the D is unclear. V gave up 2 bases and J gave up 7 bases, with 8 bases separating them. The CDR3 loop spans 12 amino acids. Germline CDR1 reads LGHNA; CDR2 reads YSLEER. The CDR3 loop is CASSQNGLGYTF. CDR3 nucleotide sequence: TGCGCCAGCAGCCAAAATGGACTTGGCTACACCTTC.